This TCR beta chain was captured in a study of cytomegalovirus exposure and HLA in healthy donors. Study-level findings and limits: Indistinguishability led to the exclusion of some V segments, TRBV6-2 and TRBV6-3 included. Certain sequence variants were highly shared and formed a cluster, and this cluster was likely a sequencing artifact. Among TCR beta chains, those listed as cytomegalovirus-associated numbered more than 150.

Note on this clone: Its antigen is currently unknown.

The CDR3 extends over 17 amino acids. The V end lost 5 bases, the J end lost 0 bases, and 19 bases lay between the germline ends. CDR1 and CDR2 from the germline V gene are SGHTA and FQGNSA. The PCR had 60 Vbeta and 13 Jbeta primers. Using immunoSEQ multiplex PCR, the repertoire was profiled, and TCRdb retains in-frame clones only, with some absent. This sample has about 93,000 clones; roughly 79% occur once, and the top ten carry under 0.75%. The sequence was collected from a man aged 25-45 years in good health and CMV-seronegative. The V call is TRBV7-2, the J call TRBJ1-1, with D possibly being TRBD1 (5 bases). Material: PBMCs. The CDR3: CASSPTLTDPMNTEAFF. The DNA for the CDR3 is TGTGCCAGCAGCCCCACCCTGACAGACCCCATGAACACTGAAGCTTTCTTT.